This T cell receptor (beta chain) was profiled in a study of T cells after yellow fever vaccination. TCRdb re-called the 5' RACE reads with MiXCR, one entry per CDR3 protein. The sample shows more than 25,000 distinct CDR3 sequences, 4.5% to 6% of them seen only once. Germline V gives CDR1 SQVTM, CDR2 ANQGSEA. V was trimmed by 3 bases and J by 7 bases, leaving 10 bases between them. This CDR3 is 12 amino acids long. This clonotype was seen many times. This clonotype was sampled from a man aged 30-40 years who received the YFV17D yellow fever vaccine. Sequenced material: PBMCs, either bulk or a sorted T-cell subset (CD4+, CD8+, memory, or dextramer-sorted; not recorded which), taken 15 days after the yellow fever booster vaccination. V usage is TRBV29-1 and J usage is TRBJ2-1; maybe TRBD2 (5 bases). CDR3 loop: CSVEVSVNEQFF. Here the CDR3 DNA reads TGCAGCGTTGAGGTTAGCGTGAATGAGCAGTTCTTC.